This T cell receptor (beta chain) was identified in a study of PD-1 blockade in classical Hodgkin lymphoma. Overall study: Patients got intravenous nivolumab 3 mg/kg every 2 weeks. Broader study findings: By C4D1 there was a significant rise in CD4+ TCR diversity but not in CD8+ TCR diversity. Newly diagnosed patients were reported to exhibit reduced baseline TCR diversity relative to healthy donors.

Profiled with immunoSEQ multiplex PCR; TCRdb holds only in-frame clones, not every one. There are 100,000 or so clones in the sample; 85% to 90% occur only once, and under 8.5% lies in the top ten. In every patient, relapse followed autologous stem cell transplantation, while exposure to brentuximab vedotin differed. Patients showed best responses of complete response, partial response or progressive disease. A word on this clone: No antigen is known for it.

Germline assignment: CDR1 SGHTA and CDR2 FQGNSA. V gave up 5 bases and J gave up 12 bases; unmatched junction bases: 9. There are 14 residues in the CDR3. The sequencing here drew on peripheral blood mononuclear cells (PBMCs), taken before the second cycle of nivolumab. The rearrangement uses TRBV7-2 and TRBJ2-1; 11 nucleotides match TRBD2. The clonotype comes from a human donor with classical Hodgkin lymphoma. The CDR3 DNA is TGTGCCAGCAGCCCGACTAGCGGGGTTGCCCGGCAGTTCTTC. Protein sequence: CASSPTSGVARQFF.